These 8 T cell receptor beta chains came from one sample sequenced in a study of beta chain features in type 1 diabetes. Reverse transcribing all isolated RNA meant expressed TCRB transcripts were sequenced. Generated by immunoSEQ multiplex PCR, the TCRdb table keeps only in-frame clones and is missing some. Seen here are 150,000 to 200,000 clones, roughly 9% observed once, and the top ten hold over 2%. Sequencing input: central memory CD4+ T cells from blood. The receptors were gathered from a woman between 18 and 29 years old in good health.

This clone was seen only a few times. CDR3 nucleotide sequence: TGCAGCGTTGAAAAAGCGGGAGGGGGGTACGAGCAGTACTTC. This codes for CSVEKAGGGYEQYF. The chain combines TRBV29-1 with TRBJ2-7; 10 bases agree with TRBD2. Per germline, CDR1 SQVTM and CDR2 ANQGSEA. The CDR3 covers 14 residues. Germline trimming cut 2 bases from V and 4 bases from J; bases unmatched to any gene: 5.

The rearrangement links TRBV11-2 to TRBJ2-1, with TRBD2 identical over 8 bases. CDR3 length: 18 residues. V shed 5 bases and J 4 bases; nucleotides not matched to a gene: 16. CDR1 is SGHAT and CDR2 is FQNNGV in the germline V gene. CDR3 bases: TGTGCCAGCAGCCCAAGAGGGAGGCGGGGGGCCTCGTACAATGAGCAGTTCTTC. Protein product: CASSPRGRRGASYNEQFF.

V is TRBV27 and J is TRBJ2-7; TRBD1 aligns across 9 bases. V shed 5 bases, J shed 2 bases, and the junction held 4 bases outside the gene matches. The germline V gene encodes CDR1 MNHEY and CDR2 SMNVEV (reference sequence). This CDR3 has 14 residues. The CDR3 protein is CASSGDRVTYEQYF. The DNA of the CDR3 is TGTGCCAGCAGTGGGGACAGGGTTACCTACGAGCAGTACTTC.

This clone showed up just a few times. The chain combines TRBV6-5 with TRBJ2-5; possible D gene TRBD1, 5 bases. Trimming took off 7 bases at V and 2 bases at J, with 8 bases between the two ends. The CDR3 loop spans 12 amino acids. Per germline, CDR1 MNHEY and CDR2 SVGAGI. The CDR3 loop reads CASKDRQETQYF. The CDR3 DNA reads as TGTGCCAGCAAAGACAGACAAGAGACCCAGTACTTC.

This clone was seen a handful of times. The V and J genes are TRBV30 and TRBJ2-2, with TRBD2 identical over 8 bases. The trim removed 2 bases at V and 6 bases at J, leaving 2 bases unmatched. Germline V gene sequence: CDR1 GTSNPN, CDR2 SVGIG (reference sequence). The CDR3 is made up of 13 amino acids. The CDR3 bases are TGTGCCTGGAGTACGGGGGGGGCCGGGGAGCTGTTTTTT. Protein sequence: CAWSTGGAGELFF.

This chain joins TRBV15 and TRBJ2-5; 8 nucleotides line up with TRBD1. V shed 6 bases and J 4 bases; nucleotides not matched to a gene: 10. The CDR3 is 15 residues long. The germline V gene encodes CDR1 LNHNV and CDR2 YYDKDF (reference sequence). CDR3 in DNA: TGTGCCACCAGAAAAGGGACAGGCGACGGAGAGACCCAGTACTTC. Translated, it gives CATRKGTGDGETQYF.

The chain couples TRBV5-4 to TRBJ1-1; D unresolved. This CDR3 has 13 amino acids. Looked up from germline, CDR1 is SGHNT and CDR2 is YYREEE (reference sequence). V gave up 1 base and J gave up 7 bases, with 11 bases separating them. Here the CDR3 reads CASSLSGEGEAFF. CDR3 in DNA: TGTGCCAGCAGCTTGAGCGGGGAAGGTGAAGCTTTCTTT.

A few counts support this clone. The chain is built from TRBV5-1 and TRBJ1-1; D unresolved. The CDR3 has 14 amino acids. The germline CDR1 and CDR2 sequences are SGHRS and YFSETQ. V lost 0 bases to trimming and J lost 1 base, with 7 bases between them. CDR3 bases: TGCGCCAGCAGCTTGGCGCCAGAGAACACTGAAGCTTTCTTT. Translated, it gives CASSLAPENTEAFF.